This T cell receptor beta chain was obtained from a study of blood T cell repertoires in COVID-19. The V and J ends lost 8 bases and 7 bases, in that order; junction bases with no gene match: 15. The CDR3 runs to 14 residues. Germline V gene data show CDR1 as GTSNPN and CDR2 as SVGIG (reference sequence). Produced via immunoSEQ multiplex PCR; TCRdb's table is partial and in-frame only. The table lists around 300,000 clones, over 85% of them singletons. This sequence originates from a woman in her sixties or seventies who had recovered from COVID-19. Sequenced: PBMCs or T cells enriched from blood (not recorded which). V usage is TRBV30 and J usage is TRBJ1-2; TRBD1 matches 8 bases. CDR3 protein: CARSGRGQEGGYTF. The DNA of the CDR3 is TGTGCCCGTTCCGGTAGGGGACAGGAGGGTGGCTACACCTTC.